This T cell receptor beta chain was captured in a study of blood T cell repertoires in COVID-19. On the study more broadly: Both acute and convalescent COVID-19 samples were obtained from the United States, Italy and Spain.

In the original analysis: Nucleated cell number was recorded as an estimate derived from reference gene primer amplification. Method: immunoSEQ multiplex PCR; TCRdb's copy keeps in-frame clones and lacks some. That table supplies the V and J calls and clone size; D and trimming were determined from the DNA. Here the sample spans more than 200,000 clones, around 85% being singletons. Trimming took 0 bases from V and 3 from J; bases not matched to a gene: 5. Per the germline V gene, CDR1 is GTSNPN and CDR2 is SVGIG (reference sequence). The CDR3 sequence is 15 residues long. The origin of this receptor is a middle-aged man with acute or convalescent COVID-19. Sequencing was done on a sample of peripheral blood. The chain carries TRBV30 and TRBJ2-1; 7 bases line up with TRBD1. The CDR3 DNA reads TGTGCCTGGAGTGTACTGGGACAGATCTACAATGAGCAGTTCTTC. Translated, it gives CAWSVLGQIYNEQFF. Using reference TRBV30 and TRBJ2-1 for the parts outside the CDR3, the full variable domain is SQTIHQWPATLVQPVGSPLSLECTVEGTSNPNLYWYRQAAGRGLQLLFYSVGIGQISSEVPQNLSASRPQDRQFILSSKKLLLSDSGFYLCAWSVLGQIYNEQFFGPGTRLTVL.